Sequencing of this T cell receptor beta chain was carried out in a study of regulatory T cells in long-lasting Graves disease. This sample's time point: newly diagnosed GD, antithyroid drugs for less than 3 months. Researchers made the TCR library from RNA that was extracted from PBMCs. It was an endocrinology department in Xi'an, China, that provided the patients. According to the study, TCR beta libraries were built with iRepertoire HTBI primers and CDR3-region Arm-PCR. TCRdb re-called the multiplex PCR reads through MiXCR, storing one row per CDR3 protein. The sample holds some 250,000 distinct CDR3 sequences; approximately 20% are singletons and the top ten take around 20%. This clonotype was seen many times. What it binds is not known. Germline values: CDR1 SNHLY, CDR2 FYNNEI. V was clipped by 7 bases and J by 3 bases, with 15 bases between them. This CDR3 region has 14 residues. Study conclusions and caveats: Persistent disease showed a preference for TRBV28, TRBJ1-2 and TRBJ2-5.

The specimen was peripheral blood mononuclear cells (PBMCs), collected at new diagnosis, from a patient treated with antithyroid drugs. The chain links TRBV2 to TRBJ1-2; D call uncertain. This clonotype was sampled from a female donor with Graves disease. CDR3 nucleotide sequence: TGTGCCAGCATTGTTGACCCCGGCGACTATGGCTACACCTTC. It encodes CASIVDPGDYGYTF.